The source of this TCR beta chain is a study of blood T cell repertoires in COVID-19. Per the germline V gene, CDR1 is LNHDA and CDR2 is SQIVND (reference sequence). The CDR3 consists of 12 residues. Trimming removed 3 bases at V and 5 bases at J, with 7 bases between. TCRdb's table, derived via immunoSEQ multiplex PCR, lists solely in-frame clones and lacks some. The table includes about 220,000 clones, about 82% detected once. On this clone itself: Within the sample, other DNA sequences also encode this same CDR3.

Specimen: peripheral blood. The rearrangement links TRBV19 to TRBJ2-5; weak D call: TRBD2 (5 bases). This sequence originates from a woman in her 70s with COVID-19, enrolled during active disease. The CDR3 loop reads CASSIRGETQYF. CDR3 DNA sequence: TGTGCCAGTAGTATCCGAGGGGAGACCCAGTACTTC.